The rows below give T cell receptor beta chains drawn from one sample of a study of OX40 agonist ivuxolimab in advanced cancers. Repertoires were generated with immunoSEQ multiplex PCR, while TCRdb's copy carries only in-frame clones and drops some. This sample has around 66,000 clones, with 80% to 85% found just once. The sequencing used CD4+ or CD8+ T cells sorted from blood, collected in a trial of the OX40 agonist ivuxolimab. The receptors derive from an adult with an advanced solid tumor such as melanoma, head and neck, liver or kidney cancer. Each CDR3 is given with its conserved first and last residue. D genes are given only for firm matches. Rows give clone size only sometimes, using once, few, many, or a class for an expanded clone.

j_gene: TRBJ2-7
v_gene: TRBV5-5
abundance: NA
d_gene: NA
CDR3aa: CASSLDLTAASYEQYF
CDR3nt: TGTGCCAGCAGCTTGGATCTAACGGCAGCCTCCTACGAGCAGTACTTC

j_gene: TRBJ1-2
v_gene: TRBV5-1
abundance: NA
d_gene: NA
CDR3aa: CASSLTLRETYGYTF
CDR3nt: TGTGCCAGCAGCTTGACCCTTAGAGAGACCTATGGCTACACCTTC

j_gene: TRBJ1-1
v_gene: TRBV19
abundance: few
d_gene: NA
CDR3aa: CASSPLAGLILSEAFF
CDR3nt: TGTGCCAGTAGTCCCCTGGCAGGGTTAATTTTATCTGAAGCTTTCTTT

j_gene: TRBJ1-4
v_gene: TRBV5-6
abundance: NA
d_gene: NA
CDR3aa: CASSYGHGLNEKLFF
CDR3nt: TGTGCCAGCAGCTACGGACACGGTCTTAATGAAAAACTGTTTTTT

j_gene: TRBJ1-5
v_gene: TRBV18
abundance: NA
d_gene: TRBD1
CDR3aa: CASSPGTGGNQPQHF
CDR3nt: TGTGCCAGCTCACCAGGGACAGGGGGCAATCAGCCCCAGCATTTT

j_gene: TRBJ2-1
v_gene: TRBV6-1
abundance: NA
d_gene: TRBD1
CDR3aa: CASSGGTGSYNEQFF
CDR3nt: TGTGCCAGCAGTGGGGGGACAGGGTCCTACAATGAGCAGTTCTTC

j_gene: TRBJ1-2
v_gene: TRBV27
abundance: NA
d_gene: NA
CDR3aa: CASSPASRGIYGYTF
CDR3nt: TGTGCCAGCAGTCCGGCGAGCAGGGGCATTTATGGCTACACCTTC

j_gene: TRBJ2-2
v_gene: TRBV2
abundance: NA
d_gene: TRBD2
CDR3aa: CASSVQRGGDGELFF
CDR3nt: TGTGCCAGCAGTGTGCAGCGGGGGGGCGACGGGGAGCTGTTTTTT

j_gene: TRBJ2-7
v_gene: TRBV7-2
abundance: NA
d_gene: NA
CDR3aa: CASSFQPYEQYF
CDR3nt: TGTGCCAGCAGCTTCCAGCCCTACGAGCAGTACTTC

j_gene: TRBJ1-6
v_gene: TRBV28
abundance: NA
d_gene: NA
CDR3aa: CASSQGNGSPLHF
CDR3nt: TGTGCCAGCAGTCAGGGGAATGGTTCACCCCTCCACTTT

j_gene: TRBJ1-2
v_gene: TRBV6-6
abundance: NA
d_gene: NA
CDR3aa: CASSYAMGGYGYTF
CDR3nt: TGTGCCAGCAGTTACGCAATGGGAGGGTACGGCTACACCTTC

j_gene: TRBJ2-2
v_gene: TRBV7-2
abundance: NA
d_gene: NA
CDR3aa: CASSLGSSGITGELFF
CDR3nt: TGTGCCAGCAGCTTAGGGTCGTCGGGAATCACCGGGGAGCTGTTTTTT

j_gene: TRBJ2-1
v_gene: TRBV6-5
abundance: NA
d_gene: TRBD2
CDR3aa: CASSYSGGSGNEQFF
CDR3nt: TGTGCCAGCAGTTACAGCGGGGGTTCGGGCAATGAGCAGTTCTTC

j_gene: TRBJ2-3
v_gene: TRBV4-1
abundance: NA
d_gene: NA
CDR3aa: CASSQDAGADTDTQYF
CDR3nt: TGCGCCAGCAGCCAAGATGCGGGGGCCGACACAGATACGCAGTATTTT

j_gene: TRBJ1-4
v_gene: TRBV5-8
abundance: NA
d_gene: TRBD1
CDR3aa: CASSSTGTANEKLFF
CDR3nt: TGTGCCAGCAGCTCTACCGGGACAGCAAATGAAAAACTGTTTTTT

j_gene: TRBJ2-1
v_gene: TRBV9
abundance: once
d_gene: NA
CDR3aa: CASSAAGGAFDNEQFF
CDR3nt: TGTGCCAGCAGCGCTGCAGGGGGGGCCTTTGACAATGAGCAGTTCTTC

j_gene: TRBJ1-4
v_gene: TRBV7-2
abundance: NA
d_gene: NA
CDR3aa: CASSLEVGGDVGEKLFF
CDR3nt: TGTGCCAGCAGCTTAGAAGTCGGGGGCGATGTAGGTGAAAAACTGTTTTTT

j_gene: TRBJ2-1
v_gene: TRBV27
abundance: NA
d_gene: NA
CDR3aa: CASSSLGSGWSYNEQFF
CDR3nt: TGTGCCAGCAGTTCCCTTGGGTCCGGTTGGTCCTACAATGAGCAGTTCTTC

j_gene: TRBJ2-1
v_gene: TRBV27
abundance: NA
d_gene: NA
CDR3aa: CASSPRSGRVNEQFF
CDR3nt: TGTGCCAGCAGTCCGCGATCGGGCAGGGTAAATGAGCAGTTCTTC

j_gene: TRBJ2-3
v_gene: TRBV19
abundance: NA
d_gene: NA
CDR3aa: CASCSFSDTQYF
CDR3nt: TGTGCCAGTTGTAGCTTCTCAGATACGCAGTATTTT

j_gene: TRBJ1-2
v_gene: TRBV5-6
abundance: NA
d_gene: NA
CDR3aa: CASSLIAGSNYGYTF
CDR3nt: TGTGCCAGCAGCTTGATAGCAGGATCCAACTATGGCTACACCTTC

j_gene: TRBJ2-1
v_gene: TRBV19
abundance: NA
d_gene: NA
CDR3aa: CASSIDRGYEQFF
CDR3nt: TGTGCCAGTAGTATAGACAGGGGATATGAGCAGTTCTTC

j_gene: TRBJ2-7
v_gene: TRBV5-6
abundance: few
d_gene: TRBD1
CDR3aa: CASSLIGQGSYEQYF
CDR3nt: TGTGCCAGCAGCTTGATAGGACAGGGGTCCTACGAGCAGTACTTC

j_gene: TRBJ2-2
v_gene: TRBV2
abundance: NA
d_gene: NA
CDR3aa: CASRAENTGELFF
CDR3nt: TGTGCCAGCAGGGCAGAGAACACCGGGGAGCTGTTTTTT

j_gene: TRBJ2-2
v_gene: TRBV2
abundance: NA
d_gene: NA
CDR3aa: CASSVGFLNTGELFF
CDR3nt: TGTGCCAGCAGTGTGGGGTTTTTGAACACCGGGGAGCTGTTTTTT

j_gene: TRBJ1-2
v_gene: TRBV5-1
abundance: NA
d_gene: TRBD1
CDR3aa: CASSDGQGRTYGYTF
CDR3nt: TGCGCCAGCAGCGACGGACAGGGGCGAACCTATGGCTACACCTTC